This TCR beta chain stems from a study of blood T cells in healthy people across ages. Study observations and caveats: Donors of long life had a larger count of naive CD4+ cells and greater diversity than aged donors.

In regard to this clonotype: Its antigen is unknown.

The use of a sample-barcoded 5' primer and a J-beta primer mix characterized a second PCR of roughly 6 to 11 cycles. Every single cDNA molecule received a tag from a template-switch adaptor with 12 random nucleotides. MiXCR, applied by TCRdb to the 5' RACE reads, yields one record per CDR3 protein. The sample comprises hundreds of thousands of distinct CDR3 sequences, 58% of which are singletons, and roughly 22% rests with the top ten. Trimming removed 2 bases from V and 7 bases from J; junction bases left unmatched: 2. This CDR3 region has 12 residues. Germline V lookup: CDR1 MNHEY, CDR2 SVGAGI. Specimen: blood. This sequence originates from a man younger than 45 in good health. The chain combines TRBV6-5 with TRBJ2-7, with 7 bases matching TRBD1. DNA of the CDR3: TGTGCCAGCAGTTACCCGACAGGGGAGCAGTACTTC. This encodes CASSYPTGEQYF.